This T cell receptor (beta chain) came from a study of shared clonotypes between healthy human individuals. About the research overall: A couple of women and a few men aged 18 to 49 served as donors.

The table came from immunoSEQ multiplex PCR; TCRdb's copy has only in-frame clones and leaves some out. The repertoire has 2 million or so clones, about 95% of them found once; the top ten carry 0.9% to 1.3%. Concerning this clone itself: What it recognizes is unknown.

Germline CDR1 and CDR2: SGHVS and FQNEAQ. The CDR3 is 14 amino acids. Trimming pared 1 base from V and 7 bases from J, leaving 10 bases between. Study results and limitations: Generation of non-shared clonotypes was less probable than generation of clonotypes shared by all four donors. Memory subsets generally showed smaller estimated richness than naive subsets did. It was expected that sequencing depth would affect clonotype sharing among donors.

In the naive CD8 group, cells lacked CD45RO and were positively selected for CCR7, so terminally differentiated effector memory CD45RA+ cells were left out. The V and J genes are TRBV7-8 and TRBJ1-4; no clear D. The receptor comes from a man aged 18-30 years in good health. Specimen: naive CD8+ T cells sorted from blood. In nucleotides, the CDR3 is TGTGCCAGCAGCTTAGGAGAGATCGGTGAAAAACTGTTTTTT. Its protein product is CASSLGEIGEKLFF.